The 12 T cell receptor beta chains in this list originate from one sample, sequenced in a study of cytomegalovirus exposure and HLA in healthy donors. The primer mix had 60 Vbeta and 13 Jbeta primers. TCRdb's copy holds only in-frame clones and misses some; the assay was immunoSEQ multiplex PCR. The repertoire holds roughly 140,000 clones, with roughly three quarters as singletons. Sequencing used PBMCs. Receptor source: a man aged 60-69 years in good health and CMV-seronegative.

The chain uses TRBV7-6 and TRBJ1-5; TRBD1 is a possible D gene (5 bases). The V gene's germline CDR1 is SGHVS and CDR2 FNYEAQ. V was trimmed by 6 bases and J by 5 bases, leaving 17 bases between them. The length of the CDR3 is 15 residues. CDR3 DNA: TGTGCCAGCAGTACCGCCCTAGGGGTTGATCAGCCCCAGCATTTT. The encoded protein is CASSTALGVDQPQHF.

The chain carries TRBV7-2 and TRBJ2-7; 7 bases line up with TRBD2. The CDR3 consists of 15 residues. Germline CDR1 and CDR2: SGHTA and FQGNSA. V dropped 7 bases and J dropped 1; count of bases not matched to a gene: 10. The CDR3 sequence is CASNTPGLGSYEQYF. The CDR3 DNA sequence: TGTGCCAGCAACACACCCGGACTAGGGTCCTACGAGCAGTACTTC.

This clone was recorded only once. This chain joins TRBV7-9 and TRBJ1-6; D possibly corresponds to TRBD1 (5 bases). The CDR3 consists of 14 residues. V lost 5 bases and J 8 bases, leaving 13 bases between the germline ends. The germline V gene encodes CDR1 SEHNR and CDR2 FQNEAQ (reference sequence). CDR3 amino acids: CASSIGGWDSPLHF. CDR3 nucleotides: TGTGCCAGCAGCATCGGGGGATGGGATTCACCCCTCCACTTT.

In its sample, this clone was seen a few times. The chain recombines TRBV18 with TRBJ2-3; 8 nucleotides align to TRBD1. Germline-derived CDR1 and CDR2 are KGHSH and LQKENI. V dropped 3 bases and J dropped 1; count of bases not matched to a gene: 9. The CDR3 has 17 amino acids. The CDR3 DNA reads as TGTGCCAGCTCACCCCGCCCTCAGGGGGCAGGCACAGATACGCAGTATTTT. It is translated as CASSPRPQGAGTDTQYF.

The chain is built from TRBV5-1 and TRBJ2-5; 9 bases agree with TRBD1. The V gene end was trimmed by 0 bases and the J gene end by 1 base; junction bases not matched to a gene: 7. Germline V CDR1 and CDR2: SGHRS, YFSETQ. This CDR3 is built from 17 residues. The CDR3 DNA reads as TGCGCCAGCAGCTTGGGACAGGGGGGCCCCCTCCAAGAGACCCAGTACTTC. Translating gives CASSLGQGGPLQETQYF. The full variable domain, rest sourced from reference TRBV5-1 and TRBJ2-5, is KAGVTQTPRYLIKTRGQQVTLSCSPISGHRSVSWYQQTPGQGLQFLFEYFSETQRNKGNFPGRFSGRQFSNSRSEMNVSTLELGDSALYLCASSLGQGGPLQETQYFGPGTRLLVL.

The J gene is TRBJ1-1, the V gene TRBV2, with a possible D match to TRBD1 (5 bases). Germline lookup yields CDR1 SNHLY and CDR2 FYNNEI. CDR3 length: 15 amino acids. Between the trimmed V and J ends, which lost 8 bases and 5 bases, there was a span of 21 bases. DNA for the CDR3: TGTGCCAGCGGGGAAACCAGGACGGGGGGGACTGAAGCTTTCTTT. Protein: CASGETRTGGTEAFF. The entire variable domain, with the rest obtained from reference TRBV2 and TRBJ1-1, is as follows: EPEVTQTPSHQVTQMGQEVILRCVPISNHLYFYWYRQILGQKVEFLVSFYNNEISEKSEIFDDQFSVERPDGSNFTLKIRSTKLEDSAMYFCASGETRTGGTEAFFGQGTRLTVV.

J is TRBJ1-1 and V is TRBV10-1; D ambiguous. The ends were cut back, 0 bases at V and 9 bases at J, with 8 bases in the middle. The CDR3 has 12 amino acids. Germline CDR1 is WNHNN and CDR2 is SYGVQD (reference sequence). In DNA, the CDR3 is TGCGCCAGCAGTGAGTCTGAGGGAAAAGCTTTCTTT. Translating it yields CASSESEGKAFF.

V gene TRBV30 combines with J gene TRBJ1-2; D possibly corresponds to TRBD1 (5 bases). Germline V gene lookup returns CDR1 GTSNPN and CDR2 SVGIG (reference sequence). Between the trimmed V and J ends, which lost 5 bases and 8 bases, there was a span of 18 bases. The CDR3 runs 13 residues. The CDR3 here is CAWGGDLQWGYTF. The DNA of the CDR3 is TGTGCCTGGGGGGGGGACCTCCAGTGGGGCTACACCTTC.

The V gene is TRBV15, the J gene TRBJ2-7; 7 bases fit TRBD2. J gave up 3 bases and V 0 bases, and 5 bases lay outside the gene matches. The CDR3 spans 15 residues. Looked up from germline, CDR1 is LNHNV and CDR2 is YYDKDF (reference sequence). CDR3 in amino acids: CATSRDSPSGYEQYF. CDR3 sequence (DNA): TGTGCCACCAGCAGAGATTCCCCTAGCGGCTACGAGCAGTACTTC.

The chain employs TRBV25-1 and TRBJ2-3; D unresolved. Looked up from germline, CDR1 is MGHDK and CDR2 is SYGVNS. V lost 1 base and J 4 bases, leaving 9 bases between the germline ends. The CDR3 runs to 14 residues. CDR3 coding DNA: TGTGCCAGCAGTGAATTTACGAGCGCAGATACGCAGTATTTT. This gives the protein CASSEFTSADTQYF. Complete variable domain (other parts from reference TRBV25-1 and TRBJ2-3): EADIYQTPRYLVIGTGKKITLECSQTMGHDKMYWYQQDPGMELHLIHYSYGVNSTEKGDLSSESTVSRIRTEHFPLTLESARPSHTSQYLCASSEFTSADTQYFGPGTRLTVL.

V is TRBV5-1 and J is TRBJ1-4; D is unclear. Looked up from germline, CDR1 is SGHRS and CDR2 is YFSETQ. This CDR3 contains 15 residues. Trimming took off 0 bases at V and 4 bases at J, with 10 bases between the two ends. This CDR3 is CASSLEGRFNEKLFF. CDR3 DNA: TGCGCCAGCAGCTTGGAAGGCAGGTTTAATGAAAAACTGTTTTTT.

This sequence joins TRBV5-1 and TRBJ2-1; the D gene is possibly TRBD1 (6 bases). V dropped 0 bases and J dropped 3 bases, with 10 bases sitting between them. This CDR3 comprises 15 residues. CDR1 is SGHRS, CDR2 YFSETQ, per germline. CDR3 region: CASSLEDRDYNEQFF. The CDR3 region has the DNA TGCGCCAGCAGCTTGGAGGACAGAGACTACAATGAGCAGTTCTTC.